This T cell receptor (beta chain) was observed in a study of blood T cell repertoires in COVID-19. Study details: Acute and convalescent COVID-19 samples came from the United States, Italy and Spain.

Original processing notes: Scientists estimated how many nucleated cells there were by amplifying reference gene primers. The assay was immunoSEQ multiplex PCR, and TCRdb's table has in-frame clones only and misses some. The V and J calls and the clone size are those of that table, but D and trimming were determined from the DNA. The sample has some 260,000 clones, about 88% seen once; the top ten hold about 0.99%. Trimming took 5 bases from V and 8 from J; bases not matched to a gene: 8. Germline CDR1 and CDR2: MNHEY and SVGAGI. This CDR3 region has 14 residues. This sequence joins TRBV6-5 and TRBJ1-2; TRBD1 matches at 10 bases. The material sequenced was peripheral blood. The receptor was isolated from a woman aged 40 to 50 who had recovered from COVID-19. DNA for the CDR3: TGTGCCAGCAGTCTGGGACAGGGGCCGCAGGGCTACACCTTC. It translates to CASSLGQGPQGYTF.